What follows are 19 T cell receptor beta chains derived from one specimen sequenced in a study of T cell repertoires in cytomegalovirus infection. In TCRdb, the reads were re-called with MiXCR into one record per CDR3 protein. The repertoire includes approximately 700,000 distinct CDR3 sequences, approximately 34% of them detected once, and under 3% sits in the top ten. Specimen: PBMCs. Receptors originate from a human donor in good health (CMV status not recorded). Some clones in this sample may be carry-over from other donors' samples.

The rearrangement joins TRBV19 to TRBJ1-4, with D hard to call. The CDR3 covers 14 residues. The germline gives CDR1 LNHDA, CDR2 SQIVND (reference sequence). Trimming shortened V by 9 bases and J by 4 bases, and 15 bases separated the two germline ends. The chain's CDR3 is CASSEHPINEKLFF. CDR3 in DNA: TGTGCCAGCTCAGAGCATCCTATTAATGAAAAACTGTTTTTT. The entire variable domain, with the rest obtained from reference TRBV19 and TRBJ1-4, is as follows: DGGITQSPKYLFRKEGQNVTLSCEQNLNHDAMYWYRQDPGQGLRLIYYSQIVNDFQKGDIAEGYSVSREKKESFPLTVTSAQKNPTAFYLCASSEHPINEKLFFGSGTQLSVL.

A few counts support this clonotype. This chain joins TRBV12-3 or TRBV12-4 and TRBJ2-1; TRBD2 matches at 12 bases. This CDR3 comprises 15 residues. After removal of 6 bases from V and 10 bases from J, the junction contained 10 bases not matched to a gene. For the CDR3, the DNA is TGTGCCAGCAGATTGCGGACTAGCGGGGAAGCCGAGCAGTTCTTC. Translated, it gives CASRLRTSGEAEQFF.

This clonotype was observed a handful of times. The V call is TRBV20-1, the J call TRBJ1-1, with D unclear. The V gene's germline CDR1 is DFQATT and CDR2 SNEGSKA (reference sequence). Trimming took 3 bases from V and 1 from J, leaving 12 bases between them. CDR3 length equals 14 residues. This chain's CDR3 is CSASRLGTNTEAFF. The CDR3 region has the DNA TGCAGTGCTAGCCGTTTGGGTACGAACACTGAAGCTTTCTTT.

This clonotype was seen a handful of times. V and J are TRBV7-4 and TRBJ1-2; 7 bases map to TRBD1. The CDR3 has 17 residues. Germline CDR1 and CDR2: SGHVT and SQSDAQ. V lost 5 bases and J lost 6; bases outside the gene matches: 18. The CDR3 here is CASSPGPMTGRSDGYTF. CDR3 bases: TGTGCCAGCAGCCCCGGGCCCATGACAGGGCGCAGTGATGGCTACACCTTC.

This clonotype was counted between two and nine times. The rearrangement links TRBV27 to TRBJ1-1; 10 bases map to TRBD1. The V and J ends lost 4 bases and 6 bases, in that order; junction bases with no gene match: 8. The germline CDR1 and CDR2 sequences are MNHEY and SMNVEV (reference sequence). This CDR3 is built from 15 residues. DNA of the CDR3: TGTGCCAGCAGTTACTACCGGGACAGGGGTGCTGAAGCTTTCTTT. It encodes CASSYYRDRGAEAFF.

Only a few counts were recorded for this clonotype. The CDR3 region is CASPGQMNTEAFF. CDR3 coding DNA: TGTGCCAGTCCGGGACAGATGAACACTGAAGCTTTCTTT. The chain has TRBV6-1 and TRBJ1-1; the match to TRBD1 covers 7 bases. Germline lookup yields CDR1 MNHNS and CDR2 SASEGT. The junction had 4 bases not matched to a gene; V was cut back by 9 bases and J by 0 bases. This CDR3 contains 13 residues.

The chain combines TRBV7-2 with TRBJ1-6; no clear D gene. Trimming removed 1 base at V and 5 bases at J, with 6 bases between. CDR3 size: 14 residues. CDR1 and CDR2 from the germline V gene are SGHTA and FQGNSA. The CDR3 loop is CASSLVGHNSPLHF. The CDR3 bases are TGTGCCAGCAGCTTAGTGGGTCATAATTCACCCCTCCACTTT. The whole variable domain, filled in from reference TRBV7-2 and TRBJ1-6, reads GAGVSQSPSNKVTEKGKDVELRCDPISGHTALYWYRQSLGQGLEFLIYFQGNSAPDKSGLPSDRFSAERTGGSVSTLTIQRTQQEDSAVYLCASSLVGHNSPLHFGNGTRLTVT.

This chain links TRBV2 with TRBJ2-3; D call uncertain. The germline V and J ends were trimmed by 7 bases and 5 bases, with 10 bases remaining between them. The CDR3 extends over 12 amino acids. Germline V CDR1 and CDR2: SNHLY, FYNNEI. CDR3: CASIQNLDTQYF. The CDR3 nucleotides are TGTGCCAGCATTCAGAATTTAGATACGCAGTATTTT.

The chain carries TRBV19 and TRBJ2-1; tentative D call: TRBD2 (6 bases). Germline values: CDR1 LNHDA, CDR2 SQIVND (reference sequence). V lost 5 bases and J lost 0, with 8 bases in between. The CDR3 covers 14 residues. CDR3 sequence reads: CASSLRDSYNEQFF. Here the CDR3 DNA reads TGTGCCAGTAGTTTGCGGGACTCCTACAATGAGCAGTTCTTC.

V is TRBV12-3 or TRBV12-4 and J is TRBJ1-2; 7 nucleotides align to TRBD1. CDR3 length equals 15 residues. V shed 3 bases, J shed 3 bases, and the junction held 7 bases outside the gene matches. The CDR3, as DNA: TGTGCCAGCAGTTTCCTGCAGGGGGAAGACTATGGCTACACCTTC. It codes for CASSFLQGEDYGYTF.

Here the CDR3 reads CSVGQAFNQPQHF. Here the CDR3 DNA reads TGCAGCGTTGGACAGGCTTTCAATCAGCCCCAGCATTTT. The chain uses TRBV29-1 and TRBJ1-5; tentatively, D is TRBD1 (6 bases). Germline CDR1 reads SQVTM; CDR2 reads ANQGSEA. V lost 4 bases to trimming and J lost 3 bases, with 10 bases between them. The CDR3 has 13 residues.

This clonotype was counted a few times. The gene calls are TRBV11-1 and TRBJ1-5; no clear D. The CDR3 contains 10 residues. Germline values: CDR1 SGHAT, CDR2 FQDESV (reference sequence). V gave up 3 bases and J gave up 7 bases, with 1 base separating them. The CDR3 coding sequence is TGTGCCAGCAGCTTCCAGCCCCAGCATTTT. Protein sequence: CASSFQPQHF.

This clonotype was seen a few times. The chain combines TRBV2 with TRBJ2-7; TRBD1 is a possible D gene (6 bases). The CDR3 runs to 16 residues. CDR1 SNHLY and CDR2 FYNNEI come from the germline V gene. V was pared by 5 bases and J by 1 base, with 18 bases between. The CDR3 region is CASSWMGRGLSYEQYF. CDR3 coding DNA: TGTGCCAGCAGTTGGATGGGCAGGGGTTTATCCTACGAGCAGTACTTC. The complete variable domain, with remaining parts taken from reference TRBV2 and TRBJ2-7, reads EPEVTQTPSHQVTQMGQEVILRCVPISNHLYFYWYRQILGQKVEFLVSFYNNEISEKSEIFDDQFSVERPDGSNFTLKIRSTKLEDSAMYFCASSWMGRGLSYEQYFGPGTRLTVT.

This clonotype was seen more than once but under ten times. V and J are TRBV19 and TRBJ2-2, with 8 nucleotides matching TRBD1. CDR1 is LNHDA and CDR2 is SQIVND in the germline V gene (reference sequence). This CDR3 is 12 amino acids long. V shed 9 bases and J 4 bases; nucleotides not matched to a gene: 1. CDR3 in amino acids: CASRGPTGELFF. For the CDR3, the DNA is TGTGCCAGCAGGGGGCCCACCGGGGAGCTGTTTTTT.

This clonotype was found many times. The CDR3 spells CSVEAVRGANVLTF. CDR3 coding DNA: TGCAGCGTTGAGGCGGTACGGGGGGCCAACGTCCTGACTTTC. The chain recombines TRBV29-1 with TRBJ2-6; D remains ambiguous. Between the trimmed V and J ends, which lost 3 bases and 4 bases, there was a span of 10 bases. The CDR3 runs to 14 residues. CDR1 and CDR2 (germline): SQVTM, ANQGSEA. The whole variable domain, remainder taken from reference TRBV29-1 and TRBJ2-6, is SAVISQKPSRDICQRGTSLTIQCQVDSQVTMMFWYRQQPGQSLTLIATANQGSEATYESGFVIDKFPISRPNLTFSTLTVSNMSPEDSSIYLCSVEAVRGANVLTFGAGSRLTVL.

The chain employs TRBV7-2 and TRBJ1-2; tentatively, D is TRBD1 (5 bases). Germline lookup yields CDR1 SGHTA and CDR2 FQGNSA. V gave up 3 bases and J gave up 4 bases, with 9 bases separating them. The length of the CDR3 is 13 residues. As DNA, the CDR3 is TGTGCCAGCAGCTTGGCAGGGATCTATGGCTACACCTTC. Translated, it gives CASSLAGIYGYTF.

This clonotype has more than one count but fewer than ten. The genes are TRBV10-3 and TRBJ2-1, with TRBD2 matching 12 bases. The CDR3 is 15 amino acids. Trimming cost V 5 bases and J 7 bases; bases outside gene matches: 6. Germline CDR1 and CDR2: ENHRY and SYGVKD. The CDR3 reads CAISRLAGEWNEQFF. The CDR3, as DNA: TGTGCCATCAGTCGACTAGCGGGAGAGTGGAATGAGCAGTTCTTC.

CDR3: CSVSPGEGRLLANYGYTF. The CDR3 bases are TGCAGCGTTTCACCGGGGGAGGGGCGACTTTTAGCTAACTATGGCTACACCTTC. The chain recombines TRBV29-1 with TRBJ1-2, with D perhaps TRBD1 (5 bases). Germline CDR1 is SQVTM and CDR2 is ANQGSEA. This CDR3 is built from 18 residues. Trimming shortened V by 5 bases and J by 0 bases, and 25 bases separated the two germline ends.

The rearrangement links TRBV28 to TRBJ1-3, with a weak D call TRBD1 (6 bases). Trimming took off 6 bases at V and 4 bases at J, with 19 bases between the two ends. Germline-derived CDR1 and CDR2 are MDHEN and SYDVKM. The CDR3 has 16 residues. The CDR3 DNA follows: TGTGCCAGCAGCCTCCCCAGGGGCGCGACGGGAAACACCATATATTTT. This sequence encodes CASSLPRGATGNTIYF.